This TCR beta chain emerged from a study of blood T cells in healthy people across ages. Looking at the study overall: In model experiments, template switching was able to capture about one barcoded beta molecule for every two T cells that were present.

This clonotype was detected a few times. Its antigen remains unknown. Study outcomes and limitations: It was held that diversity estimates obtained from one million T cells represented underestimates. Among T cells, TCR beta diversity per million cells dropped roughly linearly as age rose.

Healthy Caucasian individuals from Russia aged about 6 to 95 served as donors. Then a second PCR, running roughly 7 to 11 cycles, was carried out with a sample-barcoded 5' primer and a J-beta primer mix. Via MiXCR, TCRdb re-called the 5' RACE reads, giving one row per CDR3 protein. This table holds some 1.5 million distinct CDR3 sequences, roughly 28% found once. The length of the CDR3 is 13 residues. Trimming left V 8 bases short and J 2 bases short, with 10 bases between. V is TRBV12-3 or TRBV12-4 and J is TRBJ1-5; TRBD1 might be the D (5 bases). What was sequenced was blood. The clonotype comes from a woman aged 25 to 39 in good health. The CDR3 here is CASARGGNQPQHF. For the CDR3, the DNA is TGTGCCAGCGCCCGGGGGGGCAATCAGCCCCAGCATTTT.